This T cell receptor beta chain was sequenced in a study of blood T cell repertoires in COVID-19. For the study at large: From T cells, B-cell-depleted T cells, or PBMCs came the material, which was cDNA or gDNA.

The V gene end was trimmed by 4 bases and the J gene end by 7 bases; junction bases not matched to a gene: 8. Germline CDR1 is SGHRS and CDR2 is YFSETQ. The CDR3 runs to 15 residues. In the original processing: Quantification of nucleated cells was approximated via reference gene primer amplification. The repertoire was sequenced with immunoSEQ multiplex PCR; TCRdb's copy has only in-frame clones and lacks some. D and trimming come from the DNA, and the V and J calls and clone size come from that table. The sample carries roughly 220,000 clones, 70% to 90% recorded once. This receptor was taken from a man between 50 and 59 years old who had recovered from COVID-19. This chain uses TRBV5-1 with TRBJ2-1, with TRBD1 identical over 10 bases. Sequenced material: peripheral blood. The CDR3, as DNA: TGCGCCAGCAGCCCTTCGGGACAGGGGCCAAATGAGCAGTTCTTC. This encodes CASSPSGQGPNEQFF.